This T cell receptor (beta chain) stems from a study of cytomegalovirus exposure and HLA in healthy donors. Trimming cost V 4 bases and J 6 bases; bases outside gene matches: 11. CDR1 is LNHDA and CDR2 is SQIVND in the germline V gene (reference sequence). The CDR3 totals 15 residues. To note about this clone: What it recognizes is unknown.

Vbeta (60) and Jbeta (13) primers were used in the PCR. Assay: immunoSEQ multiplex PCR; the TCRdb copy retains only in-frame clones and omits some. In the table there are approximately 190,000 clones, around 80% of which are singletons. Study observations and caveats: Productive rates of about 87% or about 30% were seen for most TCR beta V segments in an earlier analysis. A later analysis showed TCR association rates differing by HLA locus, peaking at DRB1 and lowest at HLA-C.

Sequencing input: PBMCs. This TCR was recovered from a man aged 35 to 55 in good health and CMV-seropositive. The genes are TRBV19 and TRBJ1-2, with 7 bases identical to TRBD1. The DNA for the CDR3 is TGTGCCAGTAGTACCCACGACAGGGCGGTGAATGGCTACACCTTC. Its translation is CASSTHDRAVNGYTF.